This T cell receptor (beta chain) came from a study of T cell changes during pregnancy in multiple sclerosis. Germline loops: CDR1 MNHEY, CDR2 SVGAGI. V was clipped by 5 bases and J by 5 bases, with 18 bases between them. The CDR3 sequence is 15 residues long. Assay: immunoSEQ multiplex PCR; the TCRdb copy retains only in-frame clones and omits some. Of fewer than 60,000 clones listed, roughly 88% were seen once; the top ten hold roughly 6.5%. The sample consisted of peripheral blood, taken in the third trimester of pregnancy. The sequence was collected from a female donor in good health, enrolled as a control in a pregnancy study. The chain employs TRBV6-5 and TRBJ1-1; D not resolved. The CDR3 DNA reads as TGTGCCAGCAGTCCCCGCATTTCGGGGTTGACTGAAGCTTTCTTT. Translated, it gives CASSPRISGLTEAFF.